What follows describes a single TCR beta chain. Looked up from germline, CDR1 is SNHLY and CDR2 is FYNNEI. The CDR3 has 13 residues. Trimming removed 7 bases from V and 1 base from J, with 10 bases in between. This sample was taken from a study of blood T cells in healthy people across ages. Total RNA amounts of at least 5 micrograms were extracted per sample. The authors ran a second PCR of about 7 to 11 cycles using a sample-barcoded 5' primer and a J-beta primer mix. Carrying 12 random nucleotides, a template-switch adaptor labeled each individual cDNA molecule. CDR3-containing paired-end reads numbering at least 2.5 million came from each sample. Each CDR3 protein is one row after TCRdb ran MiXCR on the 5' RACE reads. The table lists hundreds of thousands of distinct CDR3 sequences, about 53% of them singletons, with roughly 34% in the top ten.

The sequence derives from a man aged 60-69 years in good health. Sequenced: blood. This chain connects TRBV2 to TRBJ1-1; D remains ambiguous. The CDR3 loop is CASTADGNTEAFF. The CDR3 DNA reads TGTGCCAGCACCGCGGACGGGAACACTGAAGCTTTCTTT.